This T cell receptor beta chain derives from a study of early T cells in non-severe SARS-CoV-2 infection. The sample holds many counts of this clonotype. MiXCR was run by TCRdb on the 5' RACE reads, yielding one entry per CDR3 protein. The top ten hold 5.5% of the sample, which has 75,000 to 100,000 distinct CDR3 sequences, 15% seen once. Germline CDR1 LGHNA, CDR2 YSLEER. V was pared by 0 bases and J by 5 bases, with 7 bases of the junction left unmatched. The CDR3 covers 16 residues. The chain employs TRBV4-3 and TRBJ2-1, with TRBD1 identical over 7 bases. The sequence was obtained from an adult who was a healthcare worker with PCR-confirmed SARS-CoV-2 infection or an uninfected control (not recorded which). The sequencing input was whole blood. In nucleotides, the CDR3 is TGCGCCAGCAGCCAAGATCGAGGACAGGAGCACAATGAGCAGTTCTTC. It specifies CASSQDRGQEHNEQFF.